The 4 T cell receptor beta chains below were found in one sample sequenced in a study of shared clonotypes between healthy human individuals. Only in-frame clones appear in the TCRdb table, and some are missing; sequencing was by immunoSEQ multiplex PCR. The sample carries around 300,000 clones, around nine tenths recorded once. Sequenced sample: memory CD8+ T cells sorted from blood. Subset specified: CD45RO+ cells pooled with CCR7-negative TemRA cells. These receptors all come from a man aged 18 to 29 in good health.

This clone was seen more than once but under ten times. The gene calls are TRBV4-1 and TRBJ2-7; the D is unclear. Germline CDR1 MGHRA, CDR2 YSYEKL. The CDR3 extends over 13 amino acids. V was clipped by 0 bases and J by 5 bases, with 8 bases between them. The CDR3 reads CASSQDPGHEQYF. The CDR3 DNA is TGCGCCAGCAGCCAAGATCCTGGCCACGAGCAGTACTTC.

The rearrangement links TRBV9 to TRBJ1-1; D not certain. Germline CDR1 SGDLS, CDR2 YYNGEE. This CDR3 is 16 amino acids long. Trimming cost V 2 bases and J 0 bases, with 14 bases left between them. The CDR3 bases are TGTGCCAGCAGCGTCCTGTCCGCCGGAGTGAACACTGAAGCTTTCTTT. Translation gives CASSVLSAGVNTEAFF.

This chain links TRBV15 with TRBJ1-1; D gene uncertain. V shed 1 base and J shed 1 base, with 10 bases lying between them. The CDR3 has 15 residues. The V gene's germline CDR1 is LNHNV and CDR2 YYDKDF (reference sequence). Here the CDR3 DNA reads TGTGCCACCAGCAGAGGGCCGGGAGAGAACACTGAAGCTTTCTTT. It specifies CATSRGPGENTEAFF.

This sequence joins TRBV19 and TRBJ2-1; 7 bases fit TRBD1. This CDR3 has 15 residues. The V and J ends lost 6 bases and 7 bases, in that order; junction bases with no gene match: 12. Germline V gene lookup returns CDR1 LNHDA and CDR2 SQIVND (reference sequence). The CDR3 reads CASSPKRGTDNEQFF. CDR3 coding DNA: TGTGCCAGTAGCCCCAAAAGGGGGACAGATAATGAGCAGTTCTTC.